Sequencing of this T cell receptor beta chain was carried out in a study of regulatory T cells in long-lasting Graves disease. The CDR3 consists of 17 residues. Trimming cost V 5 bases and J 2 bases, with 21 bases left between them. The germline V gene encodes CDR1 SGHVS and CDR2 FQNEAQ. Stated time point: newly diagnosed GD, antithyroid drugs for less than 3 months. From RNA extracted from PBMCs, the TCR library was made. Each of the patients was recruited from an endocrinology department situated in Xi'an, China. To make TCR beta libraries, researchers used iRepertoire HTBI primers and Arm-PCR of CDR3 regions. TCRdb re-analysed the multiplex PCR reads in MiXCR, keeping a single row per CDR3 protein. The top ten hold less than 40% of the sample, which has about 320,000 distinct CDR3 sequences, 18% seen once. In this sample, this clonotype turned up many times.

This material consisted of peripheral blood mononuclear cells (PBMCs), taken at new diagnosis, from a patient treated with antithyroid drugs. The TCR sequence derives from a female donor with Graves disease. The rearrangement links TRBV7-8 to TRBJ2-5; D might be TRBD2 (6 bases). CDR3 region: CASSTQRVPVRQETQYF. The CDR3 nucleotides read TGTGCCAGCAGCACCCAGCGGGTACCAGTAAGGCAAGAGACCCAGTACTTC.